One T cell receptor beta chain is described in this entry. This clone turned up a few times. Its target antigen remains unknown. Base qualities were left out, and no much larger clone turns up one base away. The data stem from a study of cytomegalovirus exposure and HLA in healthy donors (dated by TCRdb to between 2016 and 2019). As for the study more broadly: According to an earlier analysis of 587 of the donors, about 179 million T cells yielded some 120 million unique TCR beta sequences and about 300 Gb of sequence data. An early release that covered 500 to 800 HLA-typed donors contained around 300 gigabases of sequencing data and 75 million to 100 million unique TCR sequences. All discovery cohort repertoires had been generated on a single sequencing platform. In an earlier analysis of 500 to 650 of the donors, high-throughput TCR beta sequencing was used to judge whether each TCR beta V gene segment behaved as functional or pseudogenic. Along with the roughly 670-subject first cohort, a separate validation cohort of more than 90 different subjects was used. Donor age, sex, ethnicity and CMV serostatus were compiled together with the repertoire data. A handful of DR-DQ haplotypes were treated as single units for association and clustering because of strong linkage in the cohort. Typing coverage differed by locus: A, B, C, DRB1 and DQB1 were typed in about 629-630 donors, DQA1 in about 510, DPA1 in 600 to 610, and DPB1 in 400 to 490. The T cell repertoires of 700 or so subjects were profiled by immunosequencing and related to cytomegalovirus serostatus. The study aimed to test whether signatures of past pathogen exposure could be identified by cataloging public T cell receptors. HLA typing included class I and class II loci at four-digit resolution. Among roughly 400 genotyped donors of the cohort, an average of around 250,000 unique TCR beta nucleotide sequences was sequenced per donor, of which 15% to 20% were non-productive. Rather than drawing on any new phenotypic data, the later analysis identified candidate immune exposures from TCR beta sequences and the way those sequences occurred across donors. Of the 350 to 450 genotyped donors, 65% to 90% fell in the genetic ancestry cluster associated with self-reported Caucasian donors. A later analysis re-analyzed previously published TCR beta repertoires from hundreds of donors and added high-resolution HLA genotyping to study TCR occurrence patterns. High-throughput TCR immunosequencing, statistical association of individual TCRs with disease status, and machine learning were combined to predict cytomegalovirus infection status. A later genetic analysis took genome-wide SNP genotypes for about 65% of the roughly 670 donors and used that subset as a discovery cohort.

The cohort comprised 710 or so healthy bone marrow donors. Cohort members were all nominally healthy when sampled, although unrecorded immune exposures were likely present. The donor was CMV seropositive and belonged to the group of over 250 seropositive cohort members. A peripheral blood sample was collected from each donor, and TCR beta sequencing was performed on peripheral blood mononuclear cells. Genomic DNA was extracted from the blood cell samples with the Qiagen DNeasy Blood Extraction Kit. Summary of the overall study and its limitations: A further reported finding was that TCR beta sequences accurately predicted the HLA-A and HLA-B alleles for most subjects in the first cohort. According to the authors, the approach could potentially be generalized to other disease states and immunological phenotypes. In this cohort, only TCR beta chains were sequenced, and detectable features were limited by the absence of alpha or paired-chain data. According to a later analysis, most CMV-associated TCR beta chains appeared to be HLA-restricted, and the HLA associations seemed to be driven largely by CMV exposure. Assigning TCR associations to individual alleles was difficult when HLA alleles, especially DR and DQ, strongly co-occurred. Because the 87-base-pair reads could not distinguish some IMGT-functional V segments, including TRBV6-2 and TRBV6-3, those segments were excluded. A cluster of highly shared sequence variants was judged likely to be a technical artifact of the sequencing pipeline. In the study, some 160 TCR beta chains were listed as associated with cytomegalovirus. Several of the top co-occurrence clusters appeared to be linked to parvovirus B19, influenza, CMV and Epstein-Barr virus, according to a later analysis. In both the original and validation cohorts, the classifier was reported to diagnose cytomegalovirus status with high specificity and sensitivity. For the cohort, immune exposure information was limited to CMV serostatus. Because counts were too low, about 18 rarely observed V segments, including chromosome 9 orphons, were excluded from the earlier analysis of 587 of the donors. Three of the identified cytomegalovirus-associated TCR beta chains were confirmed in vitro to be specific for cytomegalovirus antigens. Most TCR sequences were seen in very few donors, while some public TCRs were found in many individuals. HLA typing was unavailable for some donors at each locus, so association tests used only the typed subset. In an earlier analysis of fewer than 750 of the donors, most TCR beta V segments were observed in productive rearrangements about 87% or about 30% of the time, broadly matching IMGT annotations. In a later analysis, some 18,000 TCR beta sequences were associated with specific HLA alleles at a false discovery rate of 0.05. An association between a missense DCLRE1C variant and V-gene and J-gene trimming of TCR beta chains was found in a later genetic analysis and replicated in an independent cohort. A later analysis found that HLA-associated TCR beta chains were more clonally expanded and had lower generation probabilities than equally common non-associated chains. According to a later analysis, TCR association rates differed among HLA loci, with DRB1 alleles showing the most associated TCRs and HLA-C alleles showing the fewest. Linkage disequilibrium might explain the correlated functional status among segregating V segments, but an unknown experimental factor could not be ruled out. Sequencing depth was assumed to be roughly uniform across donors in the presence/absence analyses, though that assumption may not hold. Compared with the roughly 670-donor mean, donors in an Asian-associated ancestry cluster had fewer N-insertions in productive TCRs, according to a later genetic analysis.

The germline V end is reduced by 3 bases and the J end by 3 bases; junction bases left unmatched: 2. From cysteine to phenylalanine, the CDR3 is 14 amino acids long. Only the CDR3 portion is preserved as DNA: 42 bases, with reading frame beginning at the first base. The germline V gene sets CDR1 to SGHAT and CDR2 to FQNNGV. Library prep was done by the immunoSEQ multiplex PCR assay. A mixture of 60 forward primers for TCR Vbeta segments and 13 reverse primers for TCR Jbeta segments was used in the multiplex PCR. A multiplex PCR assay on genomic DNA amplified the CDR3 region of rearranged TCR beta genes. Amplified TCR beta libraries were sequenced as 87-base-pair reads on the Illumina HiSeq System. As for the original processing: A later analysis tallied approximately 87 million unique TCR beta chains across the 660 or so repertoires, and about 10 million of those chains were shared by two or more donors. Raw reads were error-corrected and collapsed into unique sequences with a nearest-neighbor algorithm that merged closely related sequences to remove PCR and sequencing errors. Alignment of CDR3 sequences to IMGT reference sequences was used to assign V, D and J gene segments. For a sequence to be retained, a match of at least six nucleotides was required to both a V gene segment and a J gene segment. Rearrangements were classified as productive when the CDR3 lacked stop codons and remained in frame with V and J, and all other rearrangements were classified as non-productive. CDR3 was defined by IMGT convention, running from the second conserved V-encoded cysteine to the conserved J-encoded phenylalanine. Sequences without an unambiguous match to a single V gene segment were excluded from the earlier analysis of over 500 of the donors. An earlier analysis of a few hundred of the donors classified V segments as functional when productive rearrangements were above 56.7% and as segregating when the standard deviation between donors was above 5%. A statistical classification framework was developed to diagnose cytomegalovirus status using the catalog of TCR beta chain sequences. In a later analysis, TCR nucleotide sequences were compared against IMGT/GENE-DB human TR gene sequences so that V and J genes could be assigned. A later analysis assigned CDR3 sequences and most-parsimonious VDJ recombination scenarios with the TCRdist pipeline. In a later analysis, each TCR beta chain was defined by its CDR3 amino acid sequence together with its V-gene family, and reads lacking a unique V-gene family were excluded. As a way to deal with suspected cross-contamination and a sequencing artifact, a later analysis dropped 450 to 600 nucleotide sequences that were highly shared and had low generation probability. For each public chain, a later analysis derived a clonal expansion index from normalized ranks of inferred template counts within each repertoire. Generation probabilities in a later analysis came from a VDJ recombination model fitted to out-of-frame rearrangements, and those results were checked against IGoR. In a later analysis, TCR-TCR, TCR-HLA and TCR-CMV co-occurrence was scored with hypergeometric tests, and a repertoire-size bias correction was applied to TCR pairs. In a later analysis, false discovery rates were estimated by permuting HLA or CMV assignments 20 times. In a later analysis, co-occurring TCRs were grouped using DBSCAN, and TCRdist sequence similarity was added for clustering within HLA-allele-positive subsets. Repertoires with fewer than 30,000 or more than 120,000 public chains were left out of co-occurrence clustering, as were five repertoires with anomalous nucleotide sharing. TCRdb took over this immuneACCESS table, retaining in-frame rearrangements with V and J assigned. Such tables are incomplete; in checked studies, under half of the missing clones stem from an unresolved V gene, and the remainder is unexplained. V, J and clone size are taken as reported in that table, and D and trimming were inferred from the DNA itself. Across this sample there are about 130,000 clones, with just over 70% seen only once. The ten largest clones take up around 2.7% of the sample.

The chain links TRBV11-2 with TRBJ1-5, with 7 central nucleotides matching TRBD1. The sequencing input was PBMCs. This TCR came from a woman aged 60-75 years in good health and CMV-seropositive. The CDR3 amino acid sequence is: CASSLTGINQPQHF. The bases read TGTGCCAGCAGCTTGACAGGGATCAATCAGCCCCAGCATTTT.